This T cell receptor (beta chain) was found in a study of T cell repertoires in cytomegalovirus infection. TCRdb recomputed calls from the reads with MiXCR, one row per CDR3 protein. The table includes nearly 550,000 distinct CDR3 sequences, 16% detected once. V was pared by 8 bases and J by 4 bases, with 8 bases between. Germline lookup yields CDR1 LNHDA and CDR2 SQIVND (reference sequence). This CDR3 is 11 amino acids long. The sample taken for sequencing was CD8+ T cells from PBMCs. This TCR derives from a human donor in good health (CMV status not recorded). Some clones in this sample may be carry-over from other donors' samples. This chain joins TRBV19 and TRBJ1-1; no definite D call. Here the CDR3 DNA reads TGTGCCAGTGAGGGAGCCACTGAAGCTTTCTTT. Translated, it gives CASEGATEAFF.